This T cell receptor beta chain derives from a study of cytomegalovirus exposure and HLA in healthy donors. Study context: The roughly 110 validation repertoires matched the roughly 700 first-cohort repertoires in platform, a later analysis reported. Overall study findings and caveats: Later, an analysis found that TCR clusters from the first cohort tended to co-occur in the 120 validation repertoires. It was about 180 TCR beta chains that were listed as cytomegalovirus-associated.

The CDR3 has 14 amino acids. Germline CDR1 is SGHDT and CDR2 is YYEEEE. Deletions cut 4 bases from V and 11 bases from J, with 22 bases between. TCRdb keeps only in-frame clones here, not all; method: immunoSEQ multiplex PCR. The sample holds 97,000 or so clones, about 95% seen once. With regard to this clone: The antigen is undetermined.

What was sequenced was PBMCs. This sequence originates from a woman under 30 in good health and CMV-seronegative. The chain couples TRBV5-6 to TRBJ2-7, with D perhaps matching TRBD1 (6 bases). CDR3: CASSPTGHYGGEYF. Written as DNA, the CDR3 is TGTGCCAGCAGCCCTACGGGACACTACGGTGGGGAGTACTTC.